Reported below is one T cell receptor (beta chain). In its sample, this clone was seen a few times. Its specific antigen is unknown. Base quality data are lacking; no much larger clone is found one base away. Whole blood was collected in K2EDTA tubes by collaborating institutions according to the institutions' own protocols. Collaborator samples were shipped for TCRbeta analysis as frozen whole blood, isolated PBMCs, or DNA extracted from either sample type. TCRbeta CDR3 regions were amplified from genomic DNA by means of the immunoSEQ Assay, a bias-controlled multiplex PCR. The study's processing was this. Nucleated cell counts per sample were estimated from amplification of reference gene primers within the assay. Sequence reads were collapsed and filtered to measure the absolute abundance of every unique TCRbeta CDR3 rearrangement. For each sample, productive Simpson clonality was calculated as the square root of Simpson's diversity index over productive rearrangements. The source is immuneACCESS, and TCRdb retained only in-frame sequences with V and J called. Part of the clones is not carried over; for the studies checked, unresolved V genes explain less than half of this, and the remainder is unexplained. D and trimming were read from the DNA, whereas the V and J calls and clone size are those reported in that table. Recorded for this sample are some 90,000 clones; less than 85% of them occurred a single time. The top ten hold around 10% of the sample.

The sample is drawn from a study of blood T cell repertoires in COVID-19 (TCRdb year 2020). With respect to the entire study: Collaborator samples came from the United States, Italy and Spain and covered acute and convalescent phases of COVID-19. The samples were drawn from the first 160 participants of the ongoing ImmuneRACE study and from 1,254 subjects provided by 6 global collaborators. A de-identified subject ID, COVID-19 status, age in years and sex were almost always included in the sample metadata. The material from the prospective study consisted of cDNA or gDNA derived from T cells, B-cell-depleted T cells, or PBMCs. HLA class I and class II types, where available, came from metadata supplied by the sample provider rather than from assay-based typing. The repertoires were released in a freely available public database intended as a resource for research on the immune response to SARS-CoV-2. Deeply sampled blood TCRbeta repertoires from subjects exposed to, actively infected with, or recovered from COVID-19 were included in the dataset.

From the germline V gene (reference sequence), CDR1 is SEHNR and CDR2 is FQNEAQ. CDR3 length: 15 amino acids, cysteine to phenylalanine. Only the CDR3 portion is preserved as DNA: 45 bases, with reading frame beginning at the first base. V is shortened by 1 base, J by 0 bases, and the region joining them spans 7 bases. The full study reports these points: The amount of clinical and demographic metadata varied by source and participant and was provided uncurated.

Rearrangement joined TRBV7-9 to TRBJ2-1, with the D gene not clear enough to name. What was sequenced was peripheral blood. The TCR sequence derives from a human donor in a cohort sampled during active COVID-19. The DNA sequence is TGTGCCAGCAGCTTAGACGCGAGCTCCTACAATGAGCAGTTCTTC. It specifies CASSLDASSYNEQFF.